Below are 4 T cell receptor beta chains sequenced from a single sample in a study of PD-1 blockade in classical Hodgkin lymphoma. Brentuximab vedotin exposure varied, and every patient relapsed after autologous stem cell transplantation. TCRdb keeps only in-frame clones here, not all; method: immunoSEQ multiplex PCR. The sample consists of over 6,000 clones, around 84% of them appearing once. The sample here was peripheral blood mononuclear cells (PBMCs), taken before the second cycle of nivolumab. The source of these receptors is a human donor with classical Hodgkin lymphoma.

The rearrangement uses TRBV18 and TRBJ1-3; D perhaps matches TRBD1 (6 bases). From germline, CDR1 is KGHSH and CDR2 LQKENI. V shed 5 bases and J shed 0 bases, with 17 bases lying between them. The CDR3 has 17 amino acids. As DNA, the CDR3 is TGTGCCAGCTCATCAAGGAGGGACATCAACTCTGGAAACACCATATATTTT. Amino acid sequence: CASSSRRDINSGNTIYF.

The chain combines TRBV29-1 with TRBJ1-1; no clear D gene. The germline V and J ends were trimmed by 6 bases and 1 base, with 9 bases remaining between them. CDR3 length equals 12 residues. Germline-derived CDR1 and CDR2 are SQVTM and ANQGSEA. CDR3 sequence reads: CSVRHPNTEAFF. CDR3 nucleotide sequence: TGCAGCGTGCGGCACCCGAACACTGAAGCTTTCTTT.

This clone appeared a single time. The V call is TRBV10-3, the J call TRBJ1-5, with D possibly TRBD1 on 5 matching bases. The ends were cut back, 4 bases at V and 2 bases at J, with 12 bases in the middle. The CDR3 sequence is 15 residues long. CDR1 and CDR2 from the germline V gene are ENHRY and SYGVKD. The CDR3 DNA reads TGTGCCATCAGTGGGGGAGGGGACGGCAATCAGCCCCAGCATTTT. It translates to CAISGGGDGNQPQHF.

The chain has TRBV12-5 and TRBJ2-2; 7 nucleotides agree with TRBD2. V gave up 6 bases and J gave up 8 bases; unmatched junction bases: 9. Germline values: CDR1 LGHNT, CDR2 FRNRAP. The CDR3 has 14 residues. The CDR3 sequence: CASGMGLQGGELFF. CDR3 sequence (DNA): TGTGCTAGTGGGATGGGACTACAAGGGGGGGAGCTGTTTTTT.